A selection of T cell receptor beta chains follows, all from one sample in a study of shared clonotypes between healthy human individuals. Clones were read by immunoSEQ multiplex PCR, and TCRdb kept only the in-frame ones, dropping some. The sample has some 2 million clones, about 94% seen once. The sample taken for sequencing was naive CD8+ T cells sorted from blood. The source of these receptors is a man younger than 35 in good health. Both conserved end residues are part of each CDR3. Each record gives: CDR3 length, D gene, clone size, V gene, J gene, CDR3 DNA, CDR3 protein. A D gene is named only where the DNA matches it firmly. Rows give clone size only sometimes, using once, few, many, or a class for an expanded clone.

13,NA,NA,TRBV11-2,TRBJ2-7,TGTGCCAGCAGCCCCGGGCCCTCCTACGAGCAGTACTTC,CASSPGPSYEQYF
14,NA,NA,TRBV13,TRBJ2-7,TGTGCCAGCAGCTTAAGTGGCTGGCCCTACGAGCAGTACTTC,CASSLSGWPYEQYF
15,NA,NA,TRBV7-9,TRBJ2-7,TGTGCCAGCAGCACCGCGCGAGGTCCCGCGGACGAGCAGTACTTC,CASSTARGPADEQYF
13,NA,NA,TRBV15,TRBJ2-7,TGTGCCACCAGCGACAGTATTGCCTACGAGCAGTACTTC,CATSDSIAYEQYF
14,TRBD1,NA,TRBV4-1,TRBJ2-7,TGCGCCAGCAGCCAAGGACAGGGGATCTACGAGCAGTACTTC,CASSQGQGIYEQYF
15,TRBD1,NA,TRBV5-1,TRBJ1-3,TGCGCCAGCAGCGGGGGACAGGGGACTGGAAACACCATATATTTT,CASSGGQGTGNTIYF
14,TRBD1,NA,TRBV13,TRBJ1-2,TGTGCCAGCACCTCGACAGGGACGGGCTATGGCTACACCTTC,CASTSTGTGYGYTF
14,NA,NA,TRBV28,TRBJ1-2,TGTGCCAGCAGTTTAAGCGGGGGCGTCTATGGCTACACCTTC,CASSLSGGVYGYTF
15,TRBD1,NA,TRBV30,TRBJ2-2,TGTGCCTGGAGTCTTTGGGACAGGAACACCGGGGAGCTGTTTTTT,CAWSLWDRNTGELFF
15,NA,NA,TRBV6-5,TRBJ1-1,TGTGCCGCAGCGCCAAGTGGGAGGGGGAACACTGAAGCTTTCTTT,CAAAPSGRGNTEAFF
15,NA,NA,TRBV9,TRBJ2-7,TGTGCCAGCAGCCCCCGGGGAGTCCCTAGGGACGAGCAGTACTTC,CASSPRGVPRDEQYF
13,TRBD2,NA,TRBV5-6,TRBJ2-2,TGTGCCAGTAGACTAGCGGGAGCCGGGGAGCTGTTTTTT,CASRLAGAGELFF
16,NA,NA,TRBV4-1,TRBJ2-3,TGCGCCAGCAGCCAAATTAAACATCGTAGCACAGATACGCAGTATTTT,CASSQIKHRSTDTQYF
14,TRBD1,NA,TRBV5-1,TRBJ1-4,TGCGCCAGCAGCACCCGACAGGGTAATGAAAAACTGTTTTTT,CASSTRQGNEKLFF
17,NA,NA,TRBV23-1,TRBJ1-3,TGCGCCAGCAGCGGGATGGCCCTACTCAGCTCTGGAAACACCATATATTTT,CASSGMALLSSGNTIYF
11,NA,NA,TRBV10-3,TRBJ2-7,TGTGCCATCAGTGAAGACTACGAGCAGTACTTC,CAISEDYEQYF
12,NA,NA,TRBV28,TRBJ1-2,TGTGCCAGCAGTTCCTCGGACGTTGGCTACACCTTC,CASSSSDVGYTF
18,TRBD1,NA,TRBV27,TRBJ2-6,TGTGCCAGCAGTTTCCATGGACAGGGAAAAAGTGGGGCCAACGTCCTGACTTTC,CASSFHGQGKSGANVLTF
14,TRBD1,NA,TRBV7-9,TRBJ2-7,TGTGCCAGCAGCTTCGGGACAGGCTCCTACGAGCAGTACTTC,CASSFGTGSYEQYF
14,NA,NA,TRBV5-4,TRBJ1-2,TGTGCCAGCAGCTGGGGGGGACTGAACTATGGCTACACCTTC,CASSWGGLNYGYTF
11,NA,NA,TRBV27,TRBJ2-7,TGTGCCAGCAGTTCGGGCTACGAGCAGTACTTC,CASSSGYEQYF
14,NA,NA,TRBV9,TRBJ1-6,TGTGCCAGCAGCGTAGCAGGCTCCAATTCACCCCTCCACTTT,CASSVAGSNSPLHF
12,NA,NA,TRBV5-6,TRBJ2-3,TGTGCCAGCAGCTTGGATTCGGATACGCAGTATTTT,CASSLDSDTQYF
15,NA,NA,TRBV7-9,TRBJ2-3,TGTGCCAGCAACATAGGGGGGACGGACACAGATACGCAGTATTTT,CASNIGGTDTDTQYF
15,TRBD1,NA,TRBV7-9,TRBJ1-2,TGTGCCAGCAGCCTGGACAGGGCTCCGTACTATGGCTACACCTTC,CASSLDRAPYYGYTF
17,NA,NA,TRBV5-4,TRBJ2-1,TGTGCCAGCAGCTGGGGAGAGAACAGGGAATCGGACAATGAGCAGTTCTTC,CASSWGENRESDNEQFF
15,TRBD1,NA,TRBV6-5,TRBJ1-3,TGTGCCAGCAGTTATGGGACAGGATCTGGAAACACCATATATTTT,CASSYGTGSGNTIYF
15,TRBD2,NA,TRBV7-9,TRBJ2-1,TGTGCCAGCAGCTTCGGAGAACCTAGCGGGAATGAGCAGTTCTTC,CASSFGEPSGNEQFF
17,TRBD2,NA,TRBV13,TRBJ2-7,TGTGCCAGCAGCACCGAACTTGGACTAGCACCCGCCGCCGAGCAGTACTTC,CASSTELGLAPAAEQYF
15,NA,NA,TRBV7-6,TRBJ2-7,TGTGCCAGCAGCTTAGGCCCCCCAGGGATCTACGAGCAGTACTTC,CASSLGPPGIYEQYF
17,NA,NA,TRBV4-3,TRBJ2-1,TGCGCCAGCAGCCAAGAGGTGTGGATTTCTCCCCTGAATGAGCAGTTCTTC,CASSQEVWISPLNEQFF
16,NA,NA,TRBV11-2,TRBJ1-3,TGTGCCAGCAGCTTAGTCGGATCTGAGGCTGGAAACACCATATATTTT,CASSLVGSEAGNTIYF
19,TRBD1,NA,TRBV15,TRBJ1-1,TGTGCCACCAGCAGAGATGGGACAGGGGGAAGTATCTTCGACACTGAAGCTTTCTTT,CATSRDGTGGSIFDTEAFF
13,NA,NA,TRBV30,TRBJ1-2,TGTGCCTGGAGTGTAGGGGATTACTATGGCTACACCTTC,CAWSVGDYYGYTF
15,TRBD1,once,TRBV27,TRBJ2-6,TGTGCCAGCAGTTTCACAGGGGCTGGGGCCAACGTCCTGACTTTC,CASSFTGAGANVLTF
13,TRBD2,NA,TRBV7-9,TRBJ2-7,TGTGCAAGCGGGGATGCGATCTCCTACGAGCAGTACTTC,CASGDAISYEQYF
15,NA,NA,TRBV27,TRBJ2-6,TGTGCCAGCAGTTCTAGGGTTGCTGGGGCCAACGTCCTGACTTTC,CASSSRVAGANVLTF
14,NA,NA,TRBV10-1,TRBJ2-7,TGCGCCAGCAGTCCCCGGGACGGATCCTACGAGCAGTACTTC,CASSPRDGSYEQYF
15,NA,NA,TRBV9,TRBJ2-5,TGTGCCAGCAGCCTCGGGGTAGCGCTTGAAGAGACCCAGTACTTC,CASSLGVALEETQYF
13,NA,NA,TRBV30,TRBJ1-1,TGTGCCTGTACACAGGCGTCGAACACTGAAGCTTTCTTT,CACTQASNTEAFF
13,NA,NA,TRBV10-2,TRBJ2-7,TGCGCCAGCAGCGACGGGACCTTCTACGAGCAGTACTTC,CASSDGTFYEQYF
14,TRBD2,NA,TRBV28,TRBJ2-4,TGTGCCAGCAGGGGACACGGGGGGGAAAACATTCAGTACTTC,CASRGHGGENIQYF
13,NA,NA,TRBV7-9,TRBJ1-2,TGTGCCAGCAGCTTAGTTCAGTCCTATGGCTACACCTTC,CASSLVQSYGYTF
13,NA,NA,TRBV7-9,TRBJ1-3,TGTGCCAGCAGCGGATTACCTGGAAACACCATATATTTT,CASSGLPGNTIYF
14,TRBD1,NA,TRBV6-5,TRBJ1-4,TGTGCCAGCAGTCCGGACAGGGGTGGGGAAAAACTGTTTTTT,CASSPDRGGEKLFF
14,TRBD2,NA,TRBV6-6,TRBJ2-1,TGTGCCAGCAGTTACGGGGGGGAGGAACATGAGCAGTTCTTC,CASSYGGEEHEQFF
16,TRBD1,NA,TRBV6-1,TRBJ1-5,TGTGCCAGCAGTGAATATCAGGGGGCGATCAATCAGCCCCAGCATTTT,CASSEYQGAINQPQHF
15,NA,NA,TRBV5-6,TRBJ2-7,TGTGCCAGCAGCTTCGGGGTAGTCAGCTCCTACGAGCAGTACTTC,CASSFGVVSSYEQYF
12,NA,NA,TRBV11-2,TRBJ2-5,TGTGCCAGCAGCTTAGTTTTCGAGACCCAGTACTTC,CASSLVFETQYF
13,NA,NA,TRBV2,TRBJ2-7,TGTGCCAGACAGGGTGAAAACTCCTACGAGCAGTACTTC,CARQGENSYEQYF
13,TRBD1,NA,TRBV5-1,TRBJ1-2,TGCGCCAGCAGCCCCGGACAGGGGTATGGCTACACCTTC,CASSPGQGYGYTF
14,NA,NA,TRBV10-2,TRBJ1-4,TGCGCCAGCAGTGAGGGACTGTTGGCAGAAAAACTGTTTTTT,CASSEGLLAEKLFF
15,TRBD1,NA,TRBV5-4,TRBJ2-5,TGTGCCAGCAGCTTGTGGGGACAGGTACAAGAGACCCAGTACTTC,CASSLWGQVQETQYF
16,NA,NA,TRBV15,TRBJ2-7,TGTGCCACCAGCGTAGGTCTTCGGGTAACAGAGTACGAGCAGTACTTC,CATSVGLRVTEYEQYF
16,TRBD2,NA,TRBV13,TRBJ2-3,TGTGCCAGCAGCCTAGCGGGGGGGCCTCGTTTAGATACGCAGTATTTT,CASSLAGGPRLDTQYF
19,NA,NA,TRBV7-9,TRBJ1-3,TGTGCCAGCAGCTCCCCGATCTTTCTTGGGGGGATCTCTGGAAACACCATATATTTT,CASSSPIFLGGISGNTIYF
14,TRBD1,NA,TRBV7-7,TRBJ2-5,TGTGCTAGCAGCCCCTGGACAGGGATGGAGACCCAGTACTTC,CASSPWTGMETQYF
14,TRBD1,NA,TRBV6-1,TRBJ2-7,TGTGCCAGCAGCTGGGACAGATTTTCCTACGAGCAGTACTTC,CASSWDRFSYEQYF
9,NA,NA,TRBV2,TRBJ2-5,TGTTGTCAGGGGGAGACCCAGTACTTC,CCQGETQYF